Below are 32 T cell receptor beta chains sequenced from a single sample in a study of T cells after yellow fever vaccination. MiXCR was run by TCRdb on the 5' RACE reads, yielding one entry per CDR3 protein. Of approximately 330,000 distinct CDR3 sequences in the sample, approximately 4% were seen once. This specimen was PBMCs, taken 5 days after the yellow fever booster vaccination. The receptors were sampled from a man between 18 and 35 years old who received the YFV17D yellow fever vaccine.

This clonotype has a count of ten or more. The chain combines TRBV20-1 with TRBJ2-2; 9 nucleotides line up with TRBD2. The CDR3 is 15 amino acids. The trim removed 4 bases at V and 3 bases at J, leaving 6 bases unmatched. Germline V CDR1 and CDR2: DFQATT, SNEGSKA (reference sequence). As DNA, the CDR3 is TGCAGTGCTAAAGGCTCTAGCGGGGACACCGGGGAGCTGTTTTTT. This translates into CSAKGSSGDTGELFF.

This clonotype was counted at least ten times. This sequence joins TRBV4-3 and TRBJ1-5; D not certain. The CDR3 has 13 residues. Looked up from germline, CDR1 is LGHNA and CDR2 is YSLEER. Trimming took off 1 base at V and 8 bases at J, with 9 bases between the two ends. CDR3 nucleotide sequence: TGCGCCAGCAGCCAAGGTCTCGGAGAGCCCCAGCATTTT. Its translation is CASSQGLGEPQHF.

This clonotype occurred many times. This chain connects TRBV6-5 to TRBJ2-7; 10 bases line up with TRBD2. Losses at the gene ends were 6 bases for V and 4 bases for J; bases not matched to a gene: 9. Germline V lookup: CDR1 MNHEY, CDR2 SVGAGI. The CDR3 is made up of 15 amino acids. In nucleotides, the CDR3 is TGTGCCAGCAGACCCAGGAGCGGGGGGGTGTACGAGCAGTACTTC. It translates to CASRPRSGGVYEQYF.

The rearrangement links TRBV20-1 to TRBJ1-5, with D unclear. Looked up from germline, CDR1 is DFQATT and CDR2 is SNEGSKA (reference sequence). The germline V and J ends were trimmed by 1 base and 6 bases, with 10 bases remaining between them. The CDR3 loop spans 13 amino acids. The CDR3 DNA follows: TGCAGTGCTAGAGGGAGTTTCGGTCAGCCCCAGCATTTT. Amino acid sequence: CSARGSFGQPQHF.

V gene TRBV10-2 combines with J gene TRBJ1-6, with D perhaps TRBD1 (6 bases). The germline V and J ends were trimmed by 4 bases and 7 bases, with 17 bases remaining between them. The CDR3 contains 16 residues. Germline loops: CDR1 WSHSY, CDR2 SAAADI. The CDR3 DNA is TGCGCCAGCAGTGCATACGGGACACCTGCCAATTCACCCCTCCACTTT. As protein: CASSAYGTPANSPLHF.

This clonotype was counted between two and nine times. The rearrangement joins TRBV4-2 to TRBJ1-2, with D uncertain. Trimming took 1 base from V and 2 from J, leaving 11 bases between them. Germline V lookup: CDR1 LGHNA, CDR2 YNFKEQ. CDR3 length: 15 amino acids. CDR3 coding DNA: TGTGCCAGCAGCCAAGTTTTATCGAAGAACTATGGCTACACCTTC. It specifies CASSQVLSKNYGYTF.

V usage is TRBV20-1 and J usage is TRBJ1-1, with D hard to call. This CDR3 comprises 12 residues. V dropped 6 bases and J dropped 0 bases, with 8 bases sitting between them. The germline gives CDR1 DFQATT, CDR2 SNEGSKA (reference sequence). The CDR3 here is CSAPDLNTEAFF. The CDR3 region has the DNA TGCAGTGCACCAGACCTGAACACTGAAGCTTTCTTT.

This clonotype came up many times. The CDR3, as DNA: TGCAGCGGCGGACAGGGGAACACCGGGGAGCTGTTTTTT. Amino acid sequence: CSGGQGNTGELFF. The chain couples TRBV29-1 to TRBJ2-2, with 8 bases fitting TRBD1. The CDR3 contains 13 residues. The V segment lost 7 bases and the J segment 1 base; nucleotides outside the gene matches: 2. Germline lookup yields CDR1 SQVTM and CDR2 ANQGSEA.

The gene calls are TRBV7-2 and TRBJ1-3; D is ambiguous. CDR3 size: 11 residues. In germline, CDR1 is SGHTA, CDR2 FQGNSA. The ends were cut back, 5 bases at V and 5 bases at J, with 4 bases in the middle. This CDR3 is CASSLRNTIYF. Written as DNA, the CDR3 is TGTGCCAGCAGCCTCAGAAACACCATATATTTT.

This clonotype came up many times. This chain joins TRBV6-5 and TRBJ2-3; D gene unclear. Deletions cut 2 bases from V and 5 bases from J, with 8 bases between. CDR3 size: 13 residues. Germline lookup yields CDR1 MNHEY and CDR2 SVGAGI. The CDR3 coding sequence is TGTGCCAGCAGTTACGGTAGCTTAGATACGCAGTATTTT. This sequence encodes CASSYGSLDTQYF.

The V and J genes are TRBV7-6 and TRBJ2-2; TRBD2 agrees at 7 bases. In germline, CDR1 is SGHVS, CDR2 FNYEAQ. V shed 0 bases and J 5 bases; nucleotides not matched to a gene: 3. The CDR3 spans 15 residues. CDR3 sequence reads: CASSLAGRDTGELFF. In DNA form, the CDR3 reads TGTGCCAGCAGCTTAGCAGGGAGGGATACCGGGGAGCTGTTTTTT.

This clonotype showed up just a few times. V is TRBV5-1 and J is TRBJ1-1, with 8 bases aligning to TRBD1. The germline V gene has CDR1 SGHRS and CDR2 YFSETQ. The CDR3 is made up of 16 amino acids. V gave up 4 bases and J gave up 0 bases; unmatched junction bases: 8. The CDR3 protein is CASSNEQGELNTEAFF. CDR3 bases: TGCGCCAGCAGCAACGAACAGGGGGAATTGAACACTGAAGCTTTCTTT.

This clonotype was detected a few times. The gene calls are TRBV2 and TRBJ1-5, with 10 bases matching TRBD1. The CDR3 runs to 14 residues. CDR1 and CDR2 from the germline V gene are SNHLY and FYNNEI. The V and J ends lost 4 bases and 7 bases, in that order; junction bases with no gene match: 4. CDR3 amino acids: CASSGQGAKQPQHF. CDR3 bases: TGTGCCAGCAGTGGACAGGGGGCGAAGCAGCCCCAGCATTTT.

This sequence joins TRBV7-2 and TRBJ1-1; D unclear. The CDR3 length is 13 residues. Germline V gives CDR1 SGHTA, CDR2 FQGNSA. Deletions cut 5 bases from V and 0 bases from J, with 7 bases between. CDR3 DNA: TGTGCCAGCAGCGCCTCTATGAACACTGAAGCTTTCTTT. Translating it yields CASSASMNTEAFF.

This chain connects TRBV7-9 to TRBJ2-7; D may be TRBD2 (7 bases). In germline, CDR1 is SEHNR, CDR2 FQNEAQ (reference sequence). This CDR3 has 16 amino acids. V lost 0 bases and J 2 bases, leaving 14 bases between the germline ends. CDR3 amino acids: CASSLAIGGPTYEQYF. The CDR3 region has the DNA TGTGCCAGCAGCTTAGCGATCGGGGGGCCAACCTACGAGCAGTACTTC.

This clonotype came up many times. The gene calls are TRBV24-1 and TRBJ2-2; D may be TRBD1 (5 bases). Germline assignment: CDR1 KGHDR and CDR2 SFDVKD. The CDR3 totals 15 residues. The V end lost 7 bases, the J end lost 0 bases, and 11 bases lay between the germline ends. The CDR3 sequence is CATSPGHSNTGELFF. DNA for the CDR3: TGTGCCACCAGCCCTGGACATTCGAACACCGGGGAGCTGTTTTTT.

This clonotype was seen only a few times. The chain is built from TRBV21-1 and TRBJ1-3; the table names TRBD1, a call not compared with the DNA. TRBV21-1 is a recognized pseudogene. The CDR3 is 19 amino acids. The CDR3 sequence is CASSPPGQGALDSGNTIYF. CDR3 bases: TGTGCCAGCAGCCCCCCGGGACAGGGAGCCCTTGACTCTGGAAACACCATATATTTT.

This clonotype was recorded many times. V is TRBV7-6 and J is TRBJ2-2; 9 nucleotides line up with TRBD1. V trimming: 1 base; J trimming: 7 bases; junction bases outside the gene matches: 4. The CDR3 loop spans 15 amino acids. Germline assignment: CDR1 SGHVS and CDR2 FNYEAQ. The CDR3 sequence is CASSLEGQGNGELFF. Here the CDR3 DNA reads TGTGCCAGCAGCTTAGAGGGACAGGGTAACGGGGAGCTGTTTTTT.

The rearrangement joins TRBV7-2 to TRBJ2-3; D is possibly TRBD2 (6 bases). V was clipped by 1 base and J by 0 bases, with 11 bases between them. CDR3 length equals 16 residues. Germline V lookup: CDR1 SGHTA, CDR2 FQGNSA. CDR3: CASSLGRGYSTDTQYF. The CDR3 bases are TGTGCCAGCAGCTTAGGACGGGGGTATAGCACAGATACGCAGTATTTT.

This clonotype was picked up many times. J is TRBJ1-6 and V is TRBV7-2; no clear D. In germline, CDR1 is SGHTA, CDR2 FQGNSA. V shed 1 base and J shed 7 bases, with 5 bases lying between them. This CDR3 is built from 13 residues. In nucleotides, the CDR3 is TGTGCCAGCAGCTTAGATCCGAATTCACCCCTCCACTTT. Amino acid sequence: CASSLDPNSPLHF.

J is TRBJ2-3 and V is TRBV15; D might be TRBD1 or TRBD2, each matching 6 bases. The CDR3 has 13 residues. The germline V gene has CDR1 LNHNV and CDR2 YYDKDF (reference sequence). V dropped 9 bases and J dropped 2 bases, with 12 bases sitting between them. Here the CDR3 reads CATGGLVTDTQYF. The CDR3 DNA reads TGTGCCACAGGGGGGCTCGTCACAGATACGCAGTATTTT. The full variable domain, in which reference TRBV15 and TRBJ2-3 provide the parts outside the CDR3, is DAMVIQNPRYQVTQFGKPVTLSCSQTLNHNVMYWYQQKSSQAPKLLFHYYDKDFNNEADTPDNFQSRRPNTSFCFLDIRSPGLGDTAMYLCATGGLVTDTQYFGPGTRLTVL.

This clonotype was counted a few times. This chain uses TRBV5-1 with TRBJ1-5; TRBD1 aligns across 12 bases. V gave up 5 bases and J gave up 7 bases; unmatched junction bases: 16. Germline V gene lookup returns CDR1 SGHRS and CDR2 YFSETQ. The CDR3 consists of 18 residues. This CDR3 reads CASRRGLAGQGAEQPQHF. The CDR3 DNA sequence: TGCGCCAGCAGGAGGGGACTGGCGGGACAGGGGGCGGAACAGCCCCAGCATTTT.

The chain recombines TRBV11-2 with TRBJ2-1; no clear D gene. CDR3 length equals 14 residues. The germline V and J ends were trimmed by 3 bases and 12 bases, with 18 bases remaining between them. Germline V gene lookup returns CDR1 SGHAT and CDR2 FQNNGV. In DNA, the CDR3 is TGTGCCAGCAGCTTTGGTTTCTCTGCGCCCGGGCAGTTCTTC. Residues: CASSFGFSAPGQFF.

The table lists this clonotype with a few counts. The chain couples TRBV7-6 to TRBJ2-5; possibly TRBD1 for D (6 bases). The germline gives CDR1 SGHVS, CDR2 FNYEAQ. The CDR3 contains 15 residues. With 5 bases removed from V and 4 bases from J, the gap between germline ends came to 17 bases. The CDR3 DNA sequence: TGTGCCAGCAGCCCGACCACAGGGTCGGGAGAGACCCAGTACTTC. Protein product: CASSPTTGSGETQYF.

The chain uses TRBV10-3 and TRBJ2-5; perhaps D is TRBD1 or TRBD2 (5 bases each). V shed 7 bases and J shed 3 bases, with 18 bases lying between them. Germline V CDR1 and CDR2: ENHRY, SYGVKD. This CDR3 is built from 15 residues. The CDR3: CAITVGRSMKETQYF. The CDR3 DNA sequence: TGTGCCATCACTGTGGGACGGTCCATGAAAGAGACCCAGTACTTC.

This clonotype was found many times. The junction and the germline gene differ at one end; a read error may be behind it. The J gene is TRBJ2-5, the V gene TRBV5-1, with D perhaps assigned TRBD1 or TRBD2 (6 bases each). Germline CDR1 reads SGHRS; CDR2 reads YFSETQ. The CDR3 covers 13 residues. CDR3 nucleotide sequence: TGTGCCAGCAGCTTGGGGGGCGGAGAGACCCAGTACTTC. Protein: CASSLGGGETQYF.

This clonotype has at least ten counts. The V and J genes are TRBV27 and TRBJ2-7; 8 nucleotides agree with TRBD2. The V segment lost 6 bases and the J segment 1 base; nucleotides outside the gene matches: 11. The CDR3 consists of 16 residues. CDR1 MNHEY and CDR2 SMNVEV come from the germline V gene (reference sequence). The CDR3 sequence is CASSLPSSGFSYEQYF. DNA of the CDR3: TGTGCCAGCAGCCTTCCATCTAGCGGGTTTTCCTACGAGCAGTACTTC.

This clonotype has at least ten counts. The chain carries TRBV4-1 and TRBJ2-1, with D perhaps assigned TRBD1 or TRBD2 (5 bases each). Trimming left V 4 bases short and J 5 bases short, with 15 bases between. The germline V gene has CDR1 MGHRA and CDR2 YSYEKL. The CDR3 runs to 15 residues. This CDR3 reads CASSPRDPGHNEQFF. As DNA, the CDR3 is TGCGCCAGCAGCCCCCGGGACCCAGGGCACAATGAGCAGTTCTTC.

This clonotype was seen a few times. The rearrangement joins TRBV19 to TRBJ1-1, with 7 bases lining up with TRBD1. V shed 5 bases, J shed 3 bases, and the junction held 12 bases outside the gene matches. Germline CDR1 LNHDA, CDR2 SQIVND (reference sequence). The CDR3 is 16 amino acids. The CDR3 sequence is CASSDSGKGADTEAFF. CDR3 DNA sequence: TGTGCCAGTAGTGACTCCGGGAAGGGGGCCGACACTGAAGCTTTCTTT.

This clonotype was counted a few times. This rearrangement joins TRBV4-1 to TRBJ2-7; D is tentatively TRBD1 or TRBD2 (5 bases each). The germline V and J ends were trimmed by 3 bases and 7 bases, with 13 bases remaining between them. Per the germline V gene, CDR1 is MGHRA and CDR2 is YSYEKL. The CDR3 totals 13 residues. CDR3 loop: CASSHAGTSEQYV. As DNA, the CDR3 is TGCGCCAGCAGCCACGCAGGGACGAGTGAGCAGTACGTC.

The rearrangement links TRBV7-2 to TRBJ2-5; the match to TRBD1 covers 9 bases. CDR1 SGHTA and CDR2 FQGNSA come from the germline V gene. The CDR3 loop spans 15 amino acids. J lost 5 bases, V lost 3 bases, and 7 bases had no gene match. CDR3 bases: TGTGCCAGCAGCTTGGGGGACAGGGATCGGGAGACCCAGTACTTC. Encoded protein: CASSLGDRDRETQYF.

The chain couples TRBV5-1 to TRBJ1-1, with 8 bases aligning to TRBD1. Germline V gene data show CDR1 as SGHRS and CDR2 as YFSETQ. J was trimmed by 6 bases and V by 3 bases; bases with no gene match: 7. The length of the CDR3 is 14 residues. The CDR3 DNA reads TGCGCCAGCAGCTACCAGGGGGCAGACGCTGAAGCTTTCTTT. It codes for CASSYQGADAEAFF.